This passage covers 4 T cell receptor beta chains from one sample sequenced in a study of human T cells and chemical hapten exposure. Noted time point: pre-sensitization, week 0. The treatment is: therapeutic diphenylcyclopropenone sensitization with weekly scalp DPC. TCRdb re-derived calls from the RACE reads in MiXCR, one entry per CDR3 protein. The profile covers 380,000 or so distinct CDR3 sequences, with about 5% appearing a single time and over 6.5% taken by the ten largest. This specimen consisted of whole blood, obtained in connection with sensitization to the hapten diphenylcyclopropenone (DPC). These receptors originate from a woman younger than 30 with alopecia areata. Some clones in this sample may be carry-over from other donors' samples.

The V call is TRBV7-2, the J call TRBJ2-1, with a tentative D call TRBD1 (6 bases). The length of the CDR3 is 14 residues. CDR1 and CDR2 from the germline V gene are SGHTA and FQGNSA. V lost 6 bases, J lost 1 base, and 10 bases lay in between. The CDR3 coding sequence is TGTGCCAGCAGGGACAGCCGATCCTACAATGAGCAGTTCTTC. Translating gives CASRDSRSYNEQFF.

This clonotype was recorded many times. The chain couples TRBV12-3 or TRBV12-4 to TRBJ2-5; TRBD2 agrees at 13 bases. V shed 6 bases, J shed 5 bases, and the junction held 9 bases outside the gene matches. The CDR3 is 16 residues long. The CDR3 coding sequence is TGTGCCAGCAGACCTACTAGCGGGGGGGCCTTGGAGACCCAGTACTTC. Translated: CASRPTSGGALETQYF.

A remark on this clonotype: One base away lies a much larger clone, so this may be a sequencing read error. The chain uses TRBV10-3 and TRBJ2-3; D may be TRBD1 or TRBD2 (5 bases each). The CDR3 runs to 14 residues. Germline V gives CDR1 ENHRY, CDR2 SYGVKD. V lost 0 bases and J 6 bases, leaving 10 bases between the germline ends. CDR3 DNA sequence: TGTGCCATCAGTGAGTCGGGGGTTTCGGATACGCAGTATTTT. Translating it yields CAISESGVSDTQYF.

This clonotype was detected ten times or more. The chain uses TRBV19 and TRBJ2-7, with 11 bases identical to TRBD1. J was trimmed by 5 bases and V by 5 bases; bases with no gene match: 11. CDR1 LNHDA and CDR2 SQIVND come from the germline V gene (reference sequence). The CDR3 runs to 16 residues. The CDR3 sequence is CASSEDWTGGADEQYF. In DNA, the CDR3 is TGTGCCAGTAGTGAGGACTGGACAGGGGGCGCGGACGAGCAGTACTTC.